This TCR beta chain was profiled in a study of cytomegalovirus exposure and HLA in healthy donors. V was clipped by 5 bases and J by 3 bases; unmatched bases: 8. The CDR3 length is 14 residues. Germline values: CDR1 SGHKS, CDR2 YYEKEE (reference sequence). Primers for the PCR totalled 60 Vbeta and 13 Jbeta. TCRdb's copy holds only in-frame clones and misses some; the assay was immunoSEQ multiplex PCR. Altogether about 180,000 clones are present, about four fifths being singletons, with the ten largest covering less than 2%. This clone has a handful of counts. This sequence was found in a woman aged 30 to 39 in good health and CMV-seronegative. J is TRBJ2-7 and V is TRBV5-5; 7 nucleotides align to TRBD1. The sequencing sample was made of PBMCs. Here the CDR3 DNA reads TGTGCCAGCAGGAGAACAGGGGCGAGCTACGAGCAGTACTTC. As protein: CASRRTGASYEQYF.